This TCR beta chain was observed in a study of cytomegalovirus exposure and HLA in healthy donors (dated by TCRdb to the late 2010s). Concerning the study at large: An earlier analysis of approximately 640 of the donors reported more than 250 Gb of sequence data and roughly 110 million unique TCR beta sequences from 150 million to 200 million T cells. In a later genetic analysis, genome-wide SNP genotypes for about 65% of the 666 donors were used, and that subset was treated as a discovery cohort. HLA typing included class I and class II loci at four-digit resolution. Rather than using new phenotypic data, the later analysis identified candidate immune exposures from TCR beta sequences and from how often those sequences occurred across donors. The genetic ancestry cluster associated with self-reported Caucasian donors included 81% of the roughly 400 genotyped donors. Using immunosequencing, the study profiled T cell repertoires from 666 subjects and related those repertoires to cytomegalovirus serostatus. Among about 370 genotyped donors of the cohort, an average of about 220,000 unique TCR beta nucleotide sequences was sequenced per donor, of which about 18% were non-productive. About five DR-DQ haplotypes were treated as single units for association and clustering because of strong linkage in the cohort. Approximately 310 gigabases of sequencing data and around 87 million unique TCR sequences were included in an early release covering roughly 600 HLA-typed donors. A later analysis re-examined previously published TCR beta repertoires from 600 to 700 donors and added high-resolution HLA genotyping to investigate patterns of TCR occurrence. The study combined high-throughput TCR immunosequencing, statistical association of individual TCRs with disease status, and machine learning to predict cytomegalovirus infection status. An earlier analysis of more than 450 of the donors used high-throughput TCR beta sequencing to judge whether each TCR beta V gene segment behaved as functional or pseudogenic. Every repertoire in the discovery cohort had been generated on one and the same sequencing platform. The study aimed to test whether cataloging public T cell receptors could reveal signatures of past pathogen exposure. Donor age, sex, ethnicity and CMV serostatus were collected together with the repertoire data. Typing coverage varied by locus: roughly 620-640 donors for A, B, C, DRB1 and DQB1; 522 for DQA1; about 570 for DPA1; more than 450 for DPB1. In addition to the first cohort of around 670 subjects, a separate validation cohort of over 90 different subjects was used. The study at large found these results: The authors suggested that the approach could potentially be extended to other disease states and immunological phenotypes. A further reported finding was that TCR beta sequences accurately predicted the HLA-A and HLA-B alleles for most subjects in the first cohort. The study gave a list of roughly 150 TCR beta chains associated with cytomegalovirus. In this cohort, only TCR beta chains were sequenced, and detectable features were limited by the absence of alpha or paired-chain data. Because counts were too low, fewer than 20 rarely observed V segments, including chromosome 9 orphons, were excluded from the earlier analysis of a few hundred of the donors. In an earlier analysis of 587 of the donors, most TCR beta V segments appeared in productive rearrangements about 87% or about 30% of the time, broadly matching IMGT annotations. In a later genetic analysis, fewer N-insertions in productive TCRs were reported among donors in an Asian-associated ancestry cluster than the approximately 710-donor mean. Most CMV-associated TCR beta chains appeared to be HLA-restricted in a later analysis, and the HLA associations seemed to be driven largely by CMV exposure. The classifier was reported to diagnose cytomegalovirus status with high specificity and sensitivity in both the original cohort and the validation cohort. In a later genetic analysis, a missense DCLRE1C variant was associated with V-gene and J-gene trimming of TCR beta chains, and the association was replicated in an independent cohort. For the cohort, immune exposure information was limited to CMV serostatus. In a later analysis, HLA-associated TCR beta chains were found to be more clonally expanded and to have lower generation probabilities than equally common non-associated chains. Most TCR sequences were seen in very few donors, while some public TCRs were found in many individuals. According to a later analysis, parvovirus B19, influenza, CMV and Epstein-Barr virus appeared linked to several top co-occurrence clusters. Because the 87-base-pair reads could not distinguish some IMGT-functional V segments, including TRBV6-2 and TRBV6-3, those segments were excluded. In a later analysis, the rate of TCR association differed among HLA loci, with DRB1 alleles having the most associated TCRs and HLA-C alleles having the fewest. When HLA alleles, especially DR and DQ, strongly co-occurred, attributing TCR associations to individual alleles was difficult. At a false discovery rate of 0.05, a later analysis linked 15,000 to 20,000 TCR beta sequences to specific HLA alleles. Because HLA typing was unavailable for some donors at each locus, only the typed subset was used in association tests. A cluster of highly shared sequence variants was judged likely to be a technical artifact of the sequencing pipeline. The presence/absence analyses assumed that sequencing depth was roughly uniform across donors, and that assumption may not be true. Linkage disequilibrium might explain the correlated functional status among segregating V segments, but an unknown experimental factor could not be ruled out. In vitro tests confirmed that a few of the cytomegalovirus-associated TCR beta chains recognize cytomegalovirus antigens.

The cohort comprised around 690 healthy bone marrow donors. At the time of sampling, every cohort member was nominally healthy, though immune exposures that went unrecorded were likely present. Of the roughly 630 cohort members, around 310 had a positive CMV serostatus and 352 had a negative one, while no CMV serostatus was recorded for the donor. A peripheral blood sample was provided by each donor, and peripheral blood mononuclear cells were used for TCR beta sequencing. Genomic DNA was extracted from the blood cell samples with the Qiagen DNeasy Blood Extraction Kit. On this clone: There is no known antigen for this receptor. No per-base quality is available; no much larger clone lies one base away.

Receptor libraries were prepared by the immunoSEQ multiplex PCR assay. The multiplex PCR relied on a mix of 60 forward primers for TCR Vbeta segments and 13 reverse primers for TCR Jbeta segments. The CDR3 region of rearranged TCR beta genes was amplified from genomic DNA with a multiplex PCR assay. Amplified TCR beta libraries were sequenced as 87-base-pair reads on the Illumina HiSeq System. The source study handled its data this way. A later analysis counted about 82 million unique TCR beta chains across the 666 repertoires, and 10 million to 11 million of these chains were shared by at least two donors. Raw reads were error-corrected and collapsed into unique sequences by a nearest-neighbor algorithm in which closely related sequences were merged to remove PCR and sequencing errors. V, D and J gene segments were assigned by aligning CDR3 sequences to IMGT reference sequences. For a sequence to be retained, at least a six-nucleotide match to both a V gene segment and a J gene segment was required. Rearrangements were classified as productive when the CDR3 lacked stop codons and remained in frame with V and J, and all other rearrangements were classified as non-productive. Following IMGT convention, CDR3 was defined as the stretch from the second conserved V-encoded cysteine up to the conserved J-encoded phenylalanine. The earlier analysis of about 620 of the donors excluded sequences that lacked an unambiguous match to a single V gene segment. An earlier analysis of about 600 of the donors called V segments functional above 56.7% productive rearrangements and segregating when the between-donor standard deviation exceeded 5%. A statistical classification framework was built for diagnosing cytomegalovirus status from the catalog of TCR beta chain sequences. In a later analysis, V and J genes were assigned by comparing TCR nucleotide sequences against IMGT/GENE-DB human TR gene sequences. Using the TCRdist pipeline, a later analysis assigned CDR3 sequences along with most-parsimonious VDJ recombination scenarios. In a later analysis, each TCR beta chain was defined by its CDR3 amino acid sequence together with its V-gene family, and reads without a unique V-gene family were excluded. As a way to deal with suspected cross-contamination and a sequencing artifact, a later analysis dropped 500 to 700 nucleotide sequences that were highly shared and had low generation probability. For each public chain, a later analysis derived a clonal expansion index from normalized ranks of inferred template counts within each repertoire. In a later analysis, generation probabilities were computed with a VDJ recombination model fitted to out-of-frame rearrangements, and the resulting probabilities were checked against IGoR. Hypergeometric tests were used in a later analysis to score TCR-TCR, TCR-HLA and TCR-CMV co-occurrence, with a repertoire-size bias correction applied to the TCR pairs. False discovery rates were estimated in a later analysis by permuting HLA or CMV assignments 20 times. A later analysis grouped co-occurring TCRs with DBSCAN, adding TCRdist sequence similarity when clustering within HLA-allele-positive subsets. Repertoires with fewer than 30,000 or more than 120,000 public chains were left out of co-occurrence clustering, as were a handful of repertoires with anomalous nucleotide sharing. TCRdb retrieved this table from immuneACCESS and kept in-frame rearrangements only. Not all clones are present; in checked studies, unresolved V genes account for under half, and no reason is known for the remainder. The DNA was the basis for D and trimming; V, J and clone size are from that table. Here the sample has under 200,000 clones; around 85% occur a single time. The ten largest make up roughly 1.9% of the sample.

Sequences SGHVS (CDR1) and FNYEAQ (CDR2) are obtained from the germline V gene. Here V drops 1 base and J drops 5 bases, and the junction holds 6 bases not matched to any gene. The CDR3 contains 16 residues, cysteine and phenylalanine counted. The entry retains the CDR3 DNA only, 48 bases that are in frame from base 1. This TCR came from a human donor in good health. The chain is assembled from TRBV7-6 and TRBJ2-1, with 9 central nucleotides matching TRBD2. The sample was PBMCs. The CDR3 has the sequence CASSLVASGEDNEQFF. The DNA reads TGTGCCAGCAGCTTAGTGGCTAGCGGGGAAGACAATGAGCAGTTCTTC.